This T cell receptor beta chain was obtained from a study of OX40 agonist ivuxolimab in advanced cancers. On the study more broadly: With a range of 23 to 79, age averaged roughly 60 years, and 65% to 85% were male.

V lost 4 bases, J lost 3 bases, and 13 bases lay in between. The germline V gene encodes CDR1 SGHTA and CDR2 FQGNSA. The CDR3 sequence is 15 residues long. Details on this clone: The target antigen is unknown.

Study outcomes and limitations: No antigen was identified for the clonally expanded peripheral T cells. Relative to CD4+ cells, CD8+ T cells on average had more expanded clones.

Sequencing used immunoSEQ multiplex PCR; TCRdb keeps in-frame clones, though not all of them. The profile covers some 140,000 clones, with about 92% appearing a single time and 1% taken by the ten largest. The source was CD4+ or CD8+ T cells sorted from blood, collected in a trial of the OX40 agonist ivuxolimab. The TCR was taken from an adult with an advanced solid tumor such as melanoma, head and neck, liver or kidney cancer. The chain uses TRBV7-2 and TRBJ2-1; no definite D call. The DNA for the CDR3 is TGTGCCAGCAGCTCCCGACTCATAGTCTACAATGAGCAGTTCTTC. Encoded protein: CASSSRLIVYNEQFF.